This is a list of T cell receptor beta chains from one sample in a study of Ad26.COV2.S vaccination and SARS-CoV-2 variants. The method was immunoSEQ multiplex PCR; TCRdb's version includes in-frame clones alone and lacks a portion of them. The sample has roughly 100,000 clones, over 70% seen once. The specimen comprised peripheral blood, sampled after recovery from COVID-19. These receptors all come from a human donor who had recovered from COVID-19. Both conserved end residues are part of each CDR3. A D gene is named only where the DNA matches it firmly. Size is omitted from some rows. Given values are once, few, many or a class for expanded clones.

d_gene: -; j_gene: TRBJ2-2; abundance: -; v_gene: TRBV11-2; CDR3aa: CASSLARRANTGELFF; CDR3nt: TGTGCCAGCAGCTTAGCGCGGAGGGCGAACACCGGGGAGCTGTTTTTT
d_gene: -; j_gene: TRBJ2-2; abundance: -; v_gene: TRBV29-1; CDR3aa: CSVDRGRNTGELFF; CDR3nt: TGCAGCGTTGATCGGGGTAGGAACACCGGGGAGCTGTTTTTT
d_gene: -; j_gene: TRBJ1-2; abundance: -; v_gene: TRBV6-5; CDR3aa: CASRANYGYTF; CDR3nt: TGTGCCAGCAGGGCTAACTATGGCTACACCTTC
d_gene: -; j_gene: TRBJ2-1; abundance: -; v_gene: TRBV7-2; CDR3aa: CASSLGQRHNEQFF; CDR3nt: TGTGCCAGCTCCTTAGGGCAGCGGCACAATGAGCAGTTCTTC
d_gene: TRBD1; j_gene: TRBJ1-1; abundance: -; v_gene: TRBV18; CDR3aa: CASSPTPVQGANTEAFF; CDR3nt: TGTGCCAGCTCACCAACCCCAGTACAGGGGGCGAACACTGAAGCTTTCTTT
d_gene: TRBD2; j_gene: TRBJ2-3; abundance: -; v_gene: TRBV6-5; CDR3aa: CASSRPGLADTQYF; CDR3nt: TGTGCCAGCAGCCGCCCCGGACTAGCGGATACGCAGTATTTT
d_gene: -; j_gene: TRBJ2-1; abundance: -; v_gene: TRBV7-6; CDR3aa: CASSLGGQTNEQFF; CDR3nt: TGTGCCAGCAGCTTAGGAGGACAAACCAATGAGCAGTTCTTC
d_gene: -; j_gene: TRBJ2-7; abundance: -; v_gene: TRBV24-1; CDR3aa: CATSDLHGAGVHYEQYF; CDR3nt: TGTGCCACCAGTGATTTGCATGGGGCAGGGGTTCACTACGAGCAGTACTTC
d_gene: TRBD1; j_gene: TRBJ2-1; abundance: -; v_gene: TRBV5-1; CDR3aa: CASSLDRVGNEQFF; CDR3nt: TGCGCCAGCAGCCTTGACAGGGTTGGCAATGAGCAGTTCTTC
d_gene: -; j_gene: TRBJ2-5; abundance: -; v_gene: TRBV27; CDR3aa: CASSPISAHWDTSFQETQYF; CDR3nt: TGTGCCAGCAGTCCAATTTCCGCCCACTGGGACACATCATTTCAAGAGACCCAGTACTTC
d_gene: -; j_gene: TRBJ1-6; abundance: -; v_gene: TRBV28; CDR3aa: CASRSSGSANSPLHF; CDR3nt: TGTGCCAGCAGAAGTAGCGGGTCTGCTAATTCACCCCTCCACTTT
d_gene: -; j_gene: TRBJ2-3; abundance: few; v_gene: TRBV9; CDR3aa: CASSVGGRLSDTQYF; CDR3nt: TGTGCCAGCAGCGTAGGGGGCAGACTGTCAGATACGCAGTATTTT
d_gene: TRBD2; j_gene: TRBJ2-1; abundance: -; v_gene: TRBV10-1; CDR3aa: CASSDWSGGGEHNEQFF; CDR3nt: TGCGCCAGCAGTGATTGGAGTGGCGGGGGGGAACACAATGAGCAGTTCTTC
d_gene: -; j_gene: TRBJ2-3; abundance: -; v_gene: TRBV6-5; CDR3aa: CASSYSDTQYF; CDR3nt: TGTGCCAGCAGTTACTCCGATACGCAGTATTTT
d_gene: -; j_gene: TRBJ2-1; abundance: -; v_gene: TRBV28; CDR3aa: CASSSDSLAYNEQFF; CDR3nt: TGTGCCAGCAGTTCAGACAGTCTCGCCTACAATGAGCAGTTCTTC
d_gene: -; j_gene: TRBJ2-3; abundance: -; v_gene: TRBV30; CDR3aa: CAWSVGTGNTDTQYF; CDR3nt: TGTGCCTGGAGTGTTGGGACGGGAAACACAGATACGCAGTATTTT
d_gene: TRBD1; j_gene: TRBJ2-7; abundance: once; v_gene: TRBV5-1; CDR3aa: CASSLTQGVNEQYF; CDR3nt: TGCGCCAGCAGCTTGACCCAGGGGGTCAACGAGCAGTACTTC
d_gene: -; j_gene: TRBJ1-2; abundance: -; v_gene: TRBV6-5; CDR3aa: CASSSSANYGYTF; CDR3nt: TGTGCCAGCAGTTCGAGCGCTAACTATGGCTACACCTTC
d_gene: TRBD2; j_gene: TRBJ2-7; abundance: -; v_gene: TRBV7-9; CDR3aa: CASSLNRGSSYEQYF; CDR3nt: TGTGCCAGCAGCTTAAATCGCGGGAGCTCCTACGAGCAGTACTTC
d_gene: TRBD2; j_gene: TRBJ2-5; abundance: -; v_gene: TRBV7-3; CDR3aa: CASSPGLARETQYF; CDR3nt: TGTGCCAGCAGCCCGGGACTAGCGCGGGAGACCCAGTACTTC
d_gene: -; j_gene: TRBJ2-5; abundance: -; v_gene: TRBV9; CDR3aa: CASSVGRVDQETQYF; CDR3nt: TGTGCCAGCAGCGTAGGTCGAGTGGACCAAGAGACCCAGTACTTC
d_gene: -; j_gene: TRBJ2-7; abundance: -; v_gene: TRBV7-6; CDR3aa: CASSLVVGSGEQYF; CDR3nt: TGTGCCAGCAGCTTAGTCGTGGGGTCGGGCGAGCAGTACTTC
d_gene: -; j_gene: TRBJ2-5; abundance: -; v_gene: TRBV5-4; CDR3aa: CASSSGDSETQYF; CDR3nt: TGTGCCAGCAGCTCCGGGGATTCTGAGACCCAGTACTTC
d_gene: -; j_gene: TRBJ2-1; abundance: -; v_gene: TRBV30; CDR3aa: CACRRDSYSSSSYNEQFF; CDR3nt: TGTGCCTGTCGACGGGACTCCTACTCCTCCAGCTCCTACAATGAGCAGTTCTTC
d_gene: -; j_gene: TRBJ1-5; abundance: once; v_gene: TRBV10-2; CDR3aa: CASSLSRLNQPQHF; CDR3nt: TGCGCCAGCAGCCTGTCCAGACTCAATCAGCCCCAGCATTTT
d_gene: TRBD2; j_gene: TRBJ2-1; abundance: -; v_gene: TRBV5-1; CDR3aa: CASSLNGLAAYNEQFF; CDR3nt: TGCGCCAGCAGCTTAAACGGACTAGCGGCCTACAATGAGCAGTTCTTC
d_gene: TRBD1; j_gene: TRBJ2-7; abundance: -; v_gene: TRBV6-4; CDR3aa: CATAFGQGYEQYF; CDR3nt: TGTGCCACCGCCTTTGGACAGGGCTACGAGCAGTACTTC
d_gene: -; j_gene: TRBJ2-5; abundance: -; v_gene: TRBV2; CDR3aa: CASSRETQYF; CDR3nt: TGTGCCAGCAGTAGAGAGACCCAGTACTTC
d_gene: -; j_gene: TRBJ1-3; abundance: -; v_gene: TRBV28; CDR3aa: CASQTGSGNTIYF; CDR3nt: TGTGCCAGCCAGACAGGCTCTGGAAACACCATATATTTT
d_gene: -; j_gene: TRBJ1-1; abundance: -; v_gene: TRBV3-1/TRBV3-2; CDR3aa: CASSQGYRVSEAFF; CDR3nt: TGTGCCAGCAGCCAAGGATACAGGGTTTCTGAAGCTTTCTTT
d_gene: -; j_gene: TRBJ2-3; abundance: -; v_gene: TRBV30; CDR3aa: CAWRSGSTDTQYF; CDR3nt: TGTGCCTGGAGAAGCGGTTCCACAGATACGCAGTATTTT
d_gene: -; j_gene: TRBJ1-2; abundance: -; v_gene: TRBV4-3; CDR3aa: CASSQDPGRGYGYTF; CDR3nt: TGCGCCAGCAGCCAAGATCCCGGCCGAGGCTATGGCTACACCTTC
d_gene: TRBD1; j_gene: TRBJ1-4; abundance: few; v_gene: TRBV6-5; CDR3aa: CASSYTMTGPHEKLFF; CDR3nt: TGTGCCAGCAGTTACACTATGACAGGGCCGCATGAAAAACTGTTTTTT
d_gene: -; j_gene: TRBJ2-7; abundance: -; v_gene: TRBV5-1; CDR3aa: CASSRDRAYEQYF; CDR3nt: TGCGCCAGCAGCCGTGACCGCGCCTACGAGCAGTACTTC
d_gene: -; j_gene: TRBJ1-3; abundance: once; v_gene: TRBV27; CDR3aa: CASSPGPLGRNTIYF; CDR3nt: TGTGCCAGCAGTCCCGGGCCCCTGGGAAGAAACACCATATATTTT
d_gene: -; j_gene: TRBJ2-5; abundance: -; v_gene: TRBV28; CDR3aa: CASSSLGRQQETQYF; CDR3nt: TGTGCCAGCAGCTCACTAGGGCGGCAACAAGAGACCCAGTACTTC
d_gene: -; j_gene: TRBJ1-4; abundance: -; v_gene: TRBV7-9; CDR3aa: CASSDRSPGPVGEKLFF; CDR3nt: TGTGCCAGCAGCGATCGATCTCCGGGGCCTGTCGGTGAAAAACTGTTTTTT
d_gene: -; j_gene: TRBJ2-2; abundance: -; v_gene: TRBV6-5; CDR3aa: CASSYSQGTTGELFF; CDR3nt: TGTGCCAGCAGTTATTCGCAGGGAACCACCGGGGAGCTGTTTTTT
d_gene: -; j_gene: TRBJ1-1; abundance: -; v_gene: TRBV4-1; CDR3aa: CASSQVGVNTEAFF; CDR3nt: TGCGCCAGCAGCCAAGTAGGGGTGAACACTGAAGCTTTCTTT
d_gene: -; j_gene: TRBJ1-5; abundance: -; v_gene: TRBV6-6; CDR3aa: CASSPSIGGNQPQHF; CDR3nt: TGTGCCAGCAGTCCATCGATTGGGGGCAATCAGCCCCAGCATTTT